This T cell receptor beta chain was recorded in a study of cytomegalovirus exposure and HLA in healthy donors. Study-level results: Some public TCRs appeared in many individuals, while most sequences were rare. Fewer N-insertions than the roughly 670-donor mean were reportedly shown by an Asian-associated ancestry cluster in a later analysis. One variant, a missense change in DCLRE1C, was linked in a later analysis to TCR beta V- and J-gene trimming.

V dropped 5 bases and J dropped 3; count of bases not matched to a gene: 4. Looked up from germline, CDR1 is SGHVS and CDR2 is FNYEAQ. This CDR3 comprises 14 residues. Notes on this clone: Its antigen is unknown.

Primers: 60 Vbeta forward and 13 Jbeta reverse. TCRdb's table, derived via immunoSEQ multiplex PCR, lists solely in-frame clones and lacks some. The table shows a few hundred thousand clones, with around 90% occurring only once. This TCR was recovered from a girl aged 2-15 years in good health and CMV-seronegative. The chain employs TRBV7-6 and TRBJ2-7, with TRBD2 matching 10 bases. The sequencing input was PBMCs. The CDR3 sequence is CASSPLAGGYEQYF. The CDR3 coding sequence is TGTGCCAGCAGCCCCTTAGCGGGAGGCTACGAGCAGTACTTC.